Below are 4 T cell receptor beta chains sequenced from a single sample in a study of cytomegalovirus exposure and HLA in healthy donors. PCR used 60 Vbeta primers and 13 Jbeta primers. Sequencing used immunoSEQ multiplex PCR; TCRdb keeps in-frame clones, though not all of them. This sample has around 58,000 clones, with under 80% found just once. Sequencing used PBMCs. Receptors were obtained from a male donor in good health and CMV-seropositive.

In this sample, this clone turned up once. The chain links TRBV5-1 to TRBJ2-3; D remains unclear. CDR3 size: 14 residues. V gave up 4 bases and J gave up 2 bases, with 11 bases separating them. Germline V gene data show CDR1 as SGHRS and CDR2 as YFSETQ. Here the CDR3 reads CASSVGSSTDTQYF. CDR3 bases: TGCGCCAGCAGCGTCGGGTCGTCCACAGATACGCAGTATTTT.

The rearrangement links TRBV29-1 to TRBJ1-4, with D tentatively TRBD1 (6 bases). The CDR3 loop spans 11 amino acids. Germline CDR1 SQVTM, CDR2 ANQGSEA. CDR3 DNA sequence: TGCGGGGGCCTCGGCGGGGAAAAACTGTTTTTT. It yields the protein CGGLGGEKLFF.

The chain combines TRBV13 with TRBJ2-3; 9 bases fit TRBD2. The CDR3 runs 16 residues. The J segment lost 2 bases and the V segment lost 1 base, leaving 4 bases of the junction unmatched. Germline lookup yields CDR1 PRHDT and CDR2 FYEKMQ (reference sequence). The CDR3 loop reads CASSLVAGGDTDTQYF. The DNA for the CDR3 is TGTGCCAGCAGCTTAGTGGCGGGGGGGGACACAGATACGCAGTATTTT.

The chain recombines TRBV27 with TRBJ2-3, with D possibly matching TRBD1 (7 bases). The CDR3 covers 13 residues. The V and J ends lost 4 bases and 6 bases respectively, with 11 bases between them. Germline CDR1 and CDR2: MNHEY and SMNVEV (reference sequence). The CDR3 DNA sequence: TGTGCCAGCAGTTCCCCAGGGGGGGATACGCAGTATTTT. This translates into CASSSPGGDTQYF.